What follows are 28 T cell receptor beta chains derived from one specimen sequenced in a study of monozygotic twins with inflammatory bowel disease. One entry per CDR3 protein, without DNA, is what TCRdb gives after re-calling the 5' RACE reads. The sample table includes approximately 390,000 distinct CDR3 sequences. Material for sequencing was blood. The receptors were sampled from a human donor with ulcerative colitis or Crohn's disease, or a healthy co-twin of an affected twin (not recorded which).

The CDR3 reads CASSRLPLAGRLETQYF. This rearrangement joins TRBV7-2 to TRBJ2-5; there is no DNA to check the TCRdb D call of TRBD2. Germline lookup yields CDR1 SGHTA and CDR2 FQGNSA. CDR3 length equals 17 residues.

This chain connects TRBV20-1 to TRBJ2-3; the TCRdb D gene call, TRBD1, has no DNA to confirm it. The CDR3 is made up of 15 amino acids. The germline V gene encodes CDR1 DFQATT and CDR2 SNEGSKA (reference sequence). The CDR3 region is CSAIPPGGLTDTQYF.

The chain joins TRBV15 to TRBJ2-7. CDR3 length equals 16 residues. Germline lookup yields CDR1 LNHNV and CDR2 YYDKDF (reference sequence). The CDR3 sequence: CATSRLSPGGPDEQYF.

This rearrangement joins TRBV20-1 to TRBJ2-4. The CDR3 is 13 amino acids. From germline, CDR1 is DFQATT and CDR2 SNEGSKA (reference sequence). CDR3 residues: CSAVDLAKNIQYF.

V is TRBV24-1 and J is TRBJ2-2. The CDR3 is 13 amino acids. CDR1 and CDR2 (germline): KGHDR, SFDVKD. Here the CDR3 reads CATSDILTGELFF.

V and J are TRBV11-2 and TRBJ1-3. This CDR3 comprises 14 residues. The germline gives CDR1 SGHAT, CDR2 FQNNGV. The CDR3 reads CASSLDTNGNTIYF.

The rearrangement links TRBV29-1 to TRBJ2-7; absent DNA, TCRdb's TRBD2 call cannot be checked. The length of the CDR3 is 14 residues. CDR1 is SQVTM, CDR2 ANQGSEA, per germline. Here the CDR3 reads CSVESGRPRGEQYF.

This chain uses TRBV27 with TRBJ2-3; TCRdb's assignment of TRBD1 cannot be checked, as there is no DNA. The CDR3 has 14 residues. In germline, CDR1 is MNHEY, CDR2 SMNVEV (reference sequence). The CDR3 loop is CASSTRESADTQYF.

This CDR3 reads CAIGGGEADTQYF. This chain uses TRBV10-2 with TRBJ2-3; TCRdb calls TRBD1, which cannot be checked without DNA. The germline CDR1 and CDR2 sequences are WSHSY and SAAADI. The CDR3 contains 13 residues.

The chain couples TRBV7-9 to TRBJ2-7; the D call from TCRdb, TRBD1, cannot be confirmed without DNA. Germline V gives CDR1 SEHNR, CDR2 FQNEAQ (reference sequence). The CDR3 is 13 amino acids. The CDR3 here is CASSSPGGYEQYF. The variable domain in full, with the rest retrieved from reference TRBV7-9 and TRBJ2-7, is DTGVSQNPRHKITKRGQNVTFRCDPISEHNRLYWYRQTLGQGPEFLTYFQNEAQLEKSRLLSDRFSAERPKGSFSTLEIQRTEQGDSAMYLCASSSPGGYEQYFGPGTRLTVT.

CDR3 in amino acids: CSALAGGNEQFF. This chain uses TRBV29-1 with TRBJ2-1; TCRdb picks TRBD2, but there is no DNA to check that call. The CDR3 is 12 residues long. From germline, CDR1 is SQVTM and CDR2 ANQGSEA.

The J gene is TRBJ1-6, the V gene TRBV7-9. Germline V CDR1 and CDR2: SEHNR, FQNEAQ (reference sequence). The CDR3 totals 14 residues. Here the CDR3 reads CASSRPLADSPLHF.

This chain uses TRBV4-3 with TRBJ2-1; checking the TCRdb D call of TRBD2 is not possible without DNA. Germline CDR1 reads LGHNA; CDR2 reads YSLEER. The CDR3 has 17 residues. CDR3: CASSQDWPTPPADEQFF.

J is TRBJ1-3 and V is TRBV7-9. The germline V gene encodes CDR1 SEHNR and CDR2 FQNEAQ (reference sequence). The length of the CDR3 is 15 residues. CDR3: CASGPTQSGGNTIYF.

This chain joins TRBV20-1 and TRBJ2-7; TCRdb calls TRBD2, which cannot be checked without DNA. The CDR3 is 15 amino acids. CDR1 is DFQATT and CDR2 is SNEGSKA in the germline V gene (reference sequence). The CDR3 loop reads CSARETLRGRYEQYF.

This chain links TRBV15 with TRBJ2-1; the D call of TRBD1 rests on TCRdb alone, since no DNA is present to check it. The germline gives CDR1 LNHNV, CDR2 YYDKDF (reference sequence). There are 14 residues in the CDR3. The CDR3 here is CATSRDLFGREQFF.

The CDR3 region is CASSGGTAGPSSEQYF. The J gene is TRBJ2-7, the V gene TRBV9; absent DNA, TCRdb's TRBD1 call cannot be checked. The CDR3 covers 16 residues. The germline gives CDR1 SGDLS, CDR2 YYNGEE. The full variable domain, completed using reference TRBV9 and TRBJ2-7, is DSGVTQTPKHLITATGQRVTLRCSPRSGDLSVYWYQQSLDQGLQFLIQYYNGEERAKGNILERFSAQQFPDLHSELNLSSLELGDSALYFCASSGGTAGPSSEQYFGPGTRLTVT.

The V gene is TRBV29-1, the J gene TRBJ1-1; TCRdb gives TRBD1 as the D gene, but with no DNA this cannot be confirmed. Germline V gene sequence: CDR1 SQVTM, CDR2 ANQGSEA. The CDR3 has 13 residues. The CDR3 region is CSVLGQLNTEAFF.

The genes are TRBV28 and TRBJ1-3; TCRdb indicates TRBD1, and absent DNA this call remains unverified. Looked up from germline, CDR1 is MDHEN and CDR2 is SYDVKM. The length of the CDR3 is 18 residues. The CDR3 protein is CASSRPPRGRVSEGTIYF. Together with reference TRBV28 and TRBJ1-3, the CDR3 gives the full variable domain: DVKVTQSSRYLVKRTGEKVFLECVQDMDHENMFWYRQDPGLGLRLIYFSYDVKMKEKGDIPEGYSVSREKKERFSLILESASTNQTSMYLCASSRPPRGRVSEGTIYFGEGSWLTVV.

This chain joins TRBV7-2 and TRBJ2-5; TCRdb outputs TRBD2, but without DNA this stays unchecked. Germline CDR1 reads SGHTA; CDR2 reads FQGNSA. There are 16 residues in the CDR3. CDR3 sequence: CASSLEAPSGQETQYF.

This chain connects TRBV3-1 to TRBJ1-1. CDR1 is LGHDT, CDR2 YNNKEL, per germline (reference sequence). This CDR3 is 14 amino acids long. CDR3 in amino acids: CASSRAGANTEAFF.

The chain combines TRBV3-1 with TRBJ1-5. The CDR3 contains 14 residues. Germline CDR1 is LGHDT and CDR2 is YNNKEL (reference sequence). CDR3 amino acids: CASSQEVGKRPQHF.

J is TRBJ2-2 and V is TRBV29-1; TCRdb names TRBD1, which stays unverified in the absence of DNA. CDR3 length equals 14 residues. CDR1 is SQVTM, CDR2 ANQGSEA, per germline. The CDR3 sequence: CSVKPGQDTGELFF.

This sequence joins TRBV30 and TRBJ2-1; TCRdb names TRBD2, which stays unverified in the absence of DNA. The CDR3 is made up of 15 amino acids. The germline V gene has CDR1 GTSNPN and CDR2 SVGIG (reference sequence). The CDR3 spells CAWSVGLAGSDEQFF.

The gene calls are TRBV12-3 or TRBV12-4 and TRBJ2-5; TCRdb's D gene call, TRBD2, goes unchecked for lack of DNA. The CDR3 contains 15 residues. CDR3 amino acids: CASSYRGGAQETQYF.

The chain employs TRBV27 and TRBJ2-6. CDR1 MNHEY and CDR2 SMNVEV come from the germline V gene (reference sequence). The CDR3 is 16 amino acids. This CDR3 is CASSFLLGSGANVLTF.

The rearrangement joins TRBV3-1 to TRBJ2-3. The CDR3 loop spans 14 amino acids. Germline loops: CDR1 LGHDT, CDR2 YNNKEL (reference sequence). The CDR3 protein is CASSHLGPQSTQYF.

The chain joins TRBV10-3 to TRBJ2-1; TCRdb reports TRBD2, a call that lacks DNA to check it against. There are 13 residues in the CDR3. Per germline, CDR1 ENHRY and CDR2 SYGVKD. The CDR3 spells CAISGTSGNEQFF.